Included here is one T cell receptor (beta chain) sequence, with context. What it binds is unknown. Libraries were prepared by immunoSEQ multiplex PCR; TCRdb keeps only in-frame clonotypes and omits some of them. Of about 22,000 clones in the sample, roughly 69% are singletons; the top ten hold approximately 3%. The data originate from a study of T cell clones after liver transplantation. About the study: Graft-donor-reactive sequences were compared with third-party-reactive TCRbeta sequences from pre-transplant mixed lymphocyte reactions. HCV positivity affected three of eight recipients; the rest lacked autoimmune or viral indications.

Overall study findings and caveats: Post-transplant, graft-donor-reactive CD4 TCRbeta sequences in blood dropped significantly in 5 of 8 subjects.

This receptor was taken from a human donor who received a liver transplant. The source was CD4+ T cells from blood, collected before liver transplant.

The CDR3 bases are TGTGCCAGCAGTTTAATCCCGGTCATAGCGGGAGGGGGTTTTAATGAGCAGTTCTTC. Translation gives CASSLIPVIAGGGFNEQFF. The rearrangement joins TRBV28 to TRBJ2-1; 11 nucleotides align to TRBD2. CDR1 MDHEN and CDR2 SYDVKM come from the germline V gene. The CDR3 runs 19 residues. After removal of 2 bases from V and 7 bases from J, the junction contained 16 bases not matched to a gene. Using reference TRBV28 and TRBJ2-1 for the parts outside the CDR3, the full variable domain is DVKVTQSSRYLVKRTGEKVFLECVQDMDHENMFWYRQDPGLGLRLIYFSYDVKMKEKGDIPEGYSVSREKKERFSLILESASTNQTSMYLCASSLIPVIAGGGFNEQFFGPGTRLTVL.